Each of the 17 T cell receptor beta chains below was sequenced from the same sample in a study of blood T cell repertoires in COVID-19. Sequencing was performed with immunoSEQ multiplex PCR; in TCRdb, only in-frame clones are kept and a portion is missing. Found here are about 120,000 clones, almost 80% of them singletons; the top ten hold around 25%. Sequenced sample: peripheral blood. The receptor source for this set is a human donor in a cohort sampled during active COVID-19.

In its sample, this clone was seen once. Other DNA sequences in this sample translate to the same CDR3. The chain combines TRBV29-1 with TRBJ2-5, with a possible D match to TRBD2 (5 bases). Between the trimmed V and J ends, which lost 2 bases and 5 bases, there was a span of 12 bases. Per the germline V gene, CDR1 is SQVTM and CDR2 is ANQGSEA. The CDR3 is 13 residues long. The CDR3 DNA is TGCAGCGTTGAAAGAGGGAGAGGGGAGACCCAGTACTTC. It encodes CSVERGRGETQYF.

The chain recombines TRBV7-2 with TRBJ2-7; possible D gene TRBD1, 7 bases. This CDR3 has 14 residues. V lost 5 bases to trimming and J lost 6 bases, with 17 bases between them. Per the germline V gene, CDR1 is SGHTA and CDR2 is FQGNSA. CDR3 in amino acids: CASSTDGGGLEQYF. DNA for the CDR3: TGTGCCAGCAGCACGGACGGAGGGGGCCTCGAGCAGTACTTC. Full variable domain (rest looked up from reference TRBV7-2 and TRBJ2-7): GAGVSQSPSNKVTEKGKDVELRCDPISGHTALYWYRQSLGQGLEFLIYFQGNSAPDKSGLPSDRFSAERTGGSVSTLTIQRTQQEDSAVYLCASSTDGGGLEQYFGPGTRLTVT.

The chain couples TRBV7-2 to TRBJ2-7, with 10 bases identical to TRBD1. The CDR3 length is 16 residues. J was trimmed by 4 bases and V by 3 bases; bases with no gene match: 9. Germline-derived CDR1 and CDR2 are SGHTA and FQGNSA. CDR3 residues: CASSLTGQGGSYEQYF. The CDR3 DNA sequence: TGTGCCAGCAGCTTGACCGGACAGGGGGGCTCATACGAGCAGTACTTC.

This clone was recorded once. The chain is built from TRBV27 and TRBJ1-2; D remains unclear. CDR1 is MNHEY and CDR2 is SMNVEV in the germline V gene (reference sequence). The CDR3 has 10 amino acids. Deletions cut 2 bases from V and 8 bases from J, with 3 bases between. The CDR3 reads CASSLGGYTF. Written as DNA, the CDR3 is TGTGCCAGCAGTTTAGGCGGCTACACCTTC.

CDR3 bases: TGTGCCAGCAGATTAGGGGCAGGGGACAGATCACCCCTCCACTTT. Translation gives CASRLGAGDRSPLHF. V usage is TRBV5-4 and J usage is TRBJ1-6; TRBD1 matches at 7 bases. The germline CDR1 and CDR2 sequences are SGHNT and YYREEE (reference sequence). V was clipped by 5 bases and J by 10 bases; unmatched bases: 12. The CDR3 length is 15 residues.

This chain links TRBV9 with TRBJ2-2, with D possibly matching TRBD2 (5 bases). Trimming took 4 bases from V and 1 from J, leaving 14 bases between them. CDR3 length: 16 residues. The germline gives CDR1 SGDLS, CDR2 YYNGEE. The CDR3, as DNA: TGTGCCAGCAGCCCGCGTGAAAGCGGGAACACCGGGGAGCTGTTTTTT. Residues: CASSPRESGNTGELFF.

The chain carries TRBV10-3 and TRBJ2-6; the match to TRBD1 covers 7 bases. In germline, CDR1 is ENHRY, CDR2 SYGVKD. V shed 6 bases and J 4 bases; nucleotides not matched to a gene: 3. CDR3 length equals 14 residues. The CDR3 bases are TGTGCCATCAGCGACAGGGCAGGGGCCAACGTCCTGACTTTC. Protein sequence: CAISDRAGANVLTF.

V is TRBV12-3 or TRBV12-4 and J is TRBJ2-3, with unresolved D. The CDR3 runs to 13 residues. V gave up 4 bases and J gave up 4 bases, with 9 bases separating them. The CDR3 region is CASSSSGSDTQYF. In nucleotides, the CDR3 is TGTGCCAGCAGTTCGTCAGGATCAGATACGCAGTATTTT.

V usage is TRBV15 and J usage is TRBJ2-3, with a tentative D call TRBD1 (6 bases). The CDR3 runs to 16 residues. V gave up 4 bases and J gave up 5 bases, with 19 bases separating them. Germline lookup yields CDR1 LNHNV and CDR2 YYDKDF (reference sequence). CDR3 nucleotide sequence: TGTGCCACCAGCACCCAGAGGACAGTCTTGGGAGATACGCAGTATTTT. Encoded protein: CATSTQRTVLGDTQYF.

The DNA of the CDR3 is TGTGCCAGCAGCTTAGGGGACAGCAGCAATCAGCCCCAGCATTTT. This gives the protein CASSLGDSSNQPQHF. The chain links TRBV7-9 to TRBJ1-5; 7 nucleotides align to TRBD1. V dropped 1 base and J dropped 1; count of bases not matched to a gene: 1. Germline loops: CDR1 SEHNR, CDR2 FQNEAQ (reference sequence). This CDR3 contains 15 residues.

The CDR3 loop reads CASIDSGSGSEQYF. In DNA form, the CDR3 reads TGTGCCAGCATCGATAGCGGGAGCGGATCCGAGCAGTACTTC. The J gene is TRBJ2-7, the V gene TRBV28; 9 nucleotides match TRBD2. Looked up from germline, CDR1 is MDHEN and CDR2 is SYDVKM. Trimming at V came to 7 bases and at J to 6 bases, leaving 10 bases not matched to a gene. This CDR3 has 14 residues.

This chain connects TRBV6-6 to TRBJ2-3; 8 bases are shared with TRBD2. In germline, CDR1 is MNHNY, CDR2 SVGAGI (reference sequence). The CDR3 runs 16 residues. Trimming at V came to 0 bases and at J to 3 bases, leaving 5 bases not matched to a gene. This chain's CDR3 is CASSYSRAGGTDTQYF. The CDR3 region has the DNA TGTGCCAGCAGTTACTCGAGGGCGGGGGGAACAGATACGCAGTATTTT.

This chain joins TRBV7-8 and TRBJ2-1; 12 nucleotides match TRBD2. The germline CDR1 and CDR2 sequences are SGHVS and FQNEAQ. J gave up 9 bases and V 1 base, and 16 bases lay outside the gene matches. CDR3 size: 19 residues. CDR3 residues: CASSLGRLGLAGGRVEQFF. The CDR3 region has the DNA TGTGCCAGCAGCTTAGGCAGATTAGGGCTAGCGGGGGGGAGGGTTGAGCAGTTCTTC.

Here the CDR3 DNA reads TGCGCCAGCAGCTTAGCGGGAGCCCAAACCAATGAGCAGTTCTTC. This codes for CASSLAGAQTNEQFF. The chain links TRBV5-1 to TRBJ2-1; 8 bases are a match to TRBD2. V shed 2 bases, J shed 6 bases, and the junction held 7 bases outside the gene matches. The CDR3 length is 15 residues. Germline V lookup: CDR1 SGHRS, CDR2 YFSETQ.

The J gene is TRBJ2-4, the V gene TRBV28; 7 bases match TRBD2. The CDR3 covers 15 residues. The germline CDR1 and CDR2 sequences are MDHEN and SYDVKM. V shed 4 bases and J 7 bases; nucleotides not matched to a gene: 10. CDR3 in DNA: TGTGCCAGCAGTTCCCGGGCTATGGGAGGGAACATTCAGTACTTC. This translates into CASSSRAMGGNIQYF.

The V and J genes are TRBV5-1 and TRBJ1-2; 11 bases line up with TRBD1. The V segment lost 4 bases and the J segment 8 bases; nucleotides outside the gene matches: 13. The germline V gene encodes CDR1 SGHRS and CDR2 YFSETQ. This CDR3 is 16 amino acids long. The CDR3 region has the DNA TGCGCCAGCAGCAAGGGACAGGGGGATGAGGAGCGGGGCTACACCTTC. Encoded protein: CASSKGQGDEERGYTF.

The gene calls are TRBV7-3 and TRBJ1-3; the D gene is possibly TRBD1 (5 bases). Germline V gene lookup returns CDR1 SGHTA and CDR2 FQGTGA. This CDR3 is built from 19 residues. V lost 1 base and J 0 bases, leaving 19 bases between the germline ends. As DNA, the CDR3 is TGTGCCAGCAGCTTAAGGATTACGTGGACACGCTCCTCTGGAAACACCATATATTTT. It specifies CASSLRITWTRSSGNTIYF.